These 19 T cell receptor beta chains were sequenced from one sample in a study of cytomegalovirus exposure and HLA in healthy donors. Researchers ran the PCR with 60 Vbeta and 13 Jbeta primers. Sequencing was performed with immunoSEQ multiplex PCR; in TCRdb, only in-frame clones are kept and a portion is missing. The sample has tens of thousands of clones, about three quarters seen once. The sample comprised PBMCs. Every receptor here comes from a man aged 18 to 29 in good health and CMV-seronegative.

A word on this clone: The same CDR3 arises from other DNA sequences in this sample as well. This chain uses TRBV4-2 with TRBJ2-3, with D uncertain. Trimming stripped 4 bases from V and 1 base from J, with 6 bases between. The germline CDR1 and CDR2 sequences are LGHNA and YNFKEQ. CDR3 size: 13 residues. In DNA form, the CDR3 reads TGTGCCAGCAGCCCCCGGGGCACAGATACGCAGTATTTT. Its protein is CASSPRGTDTQYF.

The chain links TRBV29-1 to TRBJ2-1; the match to TRBD2 covers 8 bases. CDR3 length equals 12 residues. V dropped 7 bases and J dropped 6; count of bases not matched to a gene: 5. Germline assignment: CDR1 SQVTM and CDR2 ANQGSEA. CDR3 sequence: CSGVSGGNEQFF. The CDR3 coding sequence is TGCAGCGGCGTCAGCGGGGGCAATGAGCAGTTCTTC.

There are many counts of this clone. V is TRBV28 and J is TRBJ1-3; 9 bases are a match to TRBD1. Losses at the gene ends were 10 bases for V and 1 base for J; bases not matched to a gene: 11. The CDR3 has 16 residues. Germline V CDR1 and CDR2: MDHEN, SYDVKM. The CDR3 protein is CATNPGQGFSGNTIYF. The CDR3 region has the DNA TGTGCCACAAATCCGGGACAGGGATTTTCTGGAAACACCATATATTTT.

The chain couples TRBV6-5 to TRBJ2-5; possible D gene TRBD2, 6 bases. CDR3 size: 16 residues. Germline-derived CDR1 and CDR2 are MNHEY and SVGAGI. The V end was cut by 2 bases, the J end by 4 bases, with 17 bases between. Here the CDR3 DNA reads TGTGCCAGCAGTTACAGTGGTACGGGAGTCGTAGAGACCCAGTACTTC. It yields the protein CASSYSGTGVVETQYF.

The chain is built from TRBV7-2 and TRBJ2-7; possible D gene TRBD1, 6 bases. Germline V gene data show CDR1 as SGHTA and CDR2 as FQGNSA. The CDR3 runs 13 residues. Trimming removed 6 bases at V and 3 bases at J, with 12 bases between. CDR3 DNA sequence: TGTGCCAGCAGTCGAAGACAGGACTACGAGCAGTACTTC. Translation gives CASSRRQDYEQYF.

This sequence joins TRBV7-2 and TRBJ1-4; D is unresolved. This CDR3 is 15 amino acids long. Trimming removed 0 bases at V and 3 bases at J, with 8 bases between. From germline, CDR1 is SGHTA and CDR2 FQGNSA. Here the CDR3 DNA reads TGTGCCAGCAGCTTAGCGAGTCAGGCTAATGAAAAACTGTTTTTT. Translated, it gives CASSLASQANEKLFF.

The chain recombines TRBV28 with TRBJ1-2; 7 bases fit TRBD1. V gave up 7 bases and J gave up 2 bases; unmatched junction bases: 4. This CDR3 is built from 13 residues. Germline V gene data show CDR1 as MDHEN and CDR2 as SYDVKM. The CDR3 DNA sequence: TGTGCCAGCAACCCGACAGGGAACTATGGCTACACCTTC. It yields the protein CASNPTGNYGYTF.

The sample holds a few counts of this clone. The chain joins TRBV6-5 to TRBJ1-5; D perhaps matches TRBD1 (5 bases). The CDR3 is made up of 15 amino acids. The V end was cut by 0 bases, the J end by 6 bases, with 12 bases between. CDR1 MNHEY and CDR2 SVGAGI come from the germline V gene. The CDR3, as DNA: TGTGCCAGCAGTTACTCCAGGGTATTCGGTCAGCCCCAGCATTTT. Its protein product is CASSYSRVFGQPQHF.

The chain recombines TRBV5-4 with TRBJ1-2; 7 nucleotides match TRBD1. Per germline, CDR1 SGHNT and CDR2 YYREEE (reference sequence). V lost 4 bases, J lost 3 bases, and 9 bases stayed unmatched. This CDR3 region has 15 residues. The CDR3 DNA sequence: TGTGCCAGCAGCCACAAAGGGGACAGCGACTATGGCTACACCTTC. The encoded protein is CASSHKGDSDYGYTF.

This clone was detected a few times. The chain combines TRBV7-8 with TRBJ2-1, with D possibly being TRBD2 (5 bases). Between the trimmed V and J ends, which lost 0 bases and 3 bases, there was a span of 15 bases. The CDR3 is 17 residues long. Per the germline V gene, CDR1 is SGHVS and CDR2 is FQNEAQ. CDR3 sequence: CASSLAQAATLYNEQFF. The CDR3 bases are TGTGCCAGCAGCTTAGCCCAAGCGGCTACCCTCTACAATGAGCAGTTCTTC.

The chain couples TRBV30 to TRBJ2-7, with D maybe TRBD1 (6 bases). The ends were cut back, 6 bases at V and 0 bases at J, with 12 bases in the middle. Per the germline V gene, CDR1 is GTSNPN and CDR2 is SVGIG (reference sequence). This CDR3 region has 13 residues. The CDR3 here is CACLKGGSYEQYF. The CDR3 nucleotides are TGTGCCTGTCTGAAAGGGGGCTCCTACGAGCAGTACTTC.

CDR3 sequence reads: CAWSLGQVEQYF. In DNA, the CDR3 is TGTGCCTGGAGTCTAGGACAAGTCGAGCAGTACTTC. This rearrangement joins TRBV30 to TRBJ2-7; perhaps TRBD1 as D (5 bases). V lost 2 bases to trimming and J lost 6 bases, with 11 bases between them. The CDR3 is 12 residues long. Germline loops: CDR1 GTSNPN, CDR2 SVGIG (reference sequence).

The chain carries TRBV6-5 and TRBJ1-4; D gene uncertain. The V end lost 6 bases, the J end lost 5 bases, and 7 bases lay between the germline ends. The germline CDR1 and CDR2 sequences are MNHEY and SVGAGI. The CDR3 is made up of 12 amino acids. CDR3 DNA: TGTGCCAGCAGGGCTTTGAATGAAAAACTGTTTTTT. This codes for CASRALNEKLFF.

The chain has TRBV14 and TRBJ2-3; a possible D gene is TRBD2 (5 bases). V lost 4 bases and J 2 bases, leaving 13 bases between the germline ends. The CDR3 is 15 amino acids. CDR1 is SGHDN and CDR2 is FVKESK in the germline V gene. The CDR3 reads CASSLAGRYTDTQYF. DNA of the CDR3: TGTGCCAGCAGCCTTGCGGGCCGATACACAGATACGCAGTATTTT. The full variable domain, with the rest looked up from reference TRBV14 and TRBJ2-3, is EAGVTQFPSHSVIEKGQTVTLRCDPISGHDNLYWYRRVMGKEIKFLLHFVKESKQDESGMPNNRFLAERTGGTYSTLKVQPAELEDSGVYFCASSLAGRYTDTQYFGPGTRLTVL.

The chain has TRBV7-8 and TRBJ1-1; 8 positions match TRBD1. The CDR3 is made up of 13 amino acids. Germline CDR1 and CDR2: SGHVS and FQNEAQ. The trim removed 5 bases at V and 11 bases at J, leaving 10 bases unmatched. CDR3 in DNA: TGTGCCAGCAGCCCCGCAGGGGGCGGTGGGGCTTTCTTT. It is translated as CASSPAGGGGAFF.

The chain employs TRBV29-1 and TRBJ2-7; tentatively, D is TRBD1 (5 bases). Trimming removed 1 base from V and 0 bases from J, with 10 bases in between. The CDR3 runs 14 residues. The germline V gene encodes CDR1 SQVTM and CDR2 ANQGSEA. CDR3 sequence: CSVEVTGSSYEQYF. In DNA, the CDR3 is TGCAGCGTTGAAGTAACAGGAAGCTCCTACGAGCAGTACTTC.

This chain links TRBV6-5 with TRBJ2-3; D may be TRBD2 (5 bases). CDR3 length: 13 amino acids. Trimming cost V 7 bases and J 2 bases, with 10 bases left between them. CDR1 is MNHEY and CDR2 is SVGAGI in the germline V gene. CDR3 sequence reads: CASISSVTDTQYF. Here the CDR3 DNA reads TGTGCCAGCATTAGTAGCGTCACAGATACGCAGTATTTT.

In this sample, this clone turned up a few times. This chain links TRBV6-1 with TRBJ1-1; TRBD1 might be the D (6 bases). The V end lost 8 bases, the J end lost 3 bases, and 10 bases lay between the germline ends. CDR1 MNHNS and CDR2 SASEGT come from the germline V gene. The CDR3 covers 12 residues. The DNA for the CDR3 is TGTGCCAGCGGGGGCTGGGACACTGAAGCTTTCTTT. Its translation is CASGGWDTEAFF.

V usage is TRBV7-2 and J usage is TRBJ2-3, with D unclear. Germline V lookup: CDR1 SGHTA, CDR2 FQGNSA. This CDR3 spans 11 amino acids. V was clipped by 4 bases and J by 5 bases, with 4 bases between them. The chain's CDR3 is CASSSQDTQYF. CDR3 coding DNA: TGTGCCAGCAGCTCACAAGATACGCAGTATTTT.